Shown below are 13 T cell receptor beta chains from a single sample sequenced in a study of response to subunit inactivated influenza vaccine. One entry per CDR3 protein, called by TCRdb with MiXCR from the RT-PCR reads. The data hold over 150,000 distinct CDR3 sequences, with approximately 8.7% observed a single time. The sample was non-naive T cells sorted from PBMCs, taken on the day of vaccination. Receptors were obtained from a man aged 50 to 59 who received an inactivated influenza vaccine.

The chain carries TRBV6-5 and TRBJ1-4, with unresolved D. CDR3 length: 13 amino acids. V was shortened by 4 bases and J by 5 bases, with 8 bases between the two germline ends. Germline V gene lookup returns CDR1 MNHEY and CDR2 SVGAGI. The CDR3 coding sequence is TGTGCCAGCAGTTGGAGGGAAAATGAAAAACTGTTTTTT. Residues: CASSWRENEKLFF.

This clonotype was seen repeatedly, ten times or more. CDR3 nucleotide sequence: TGCAGTGCTAGAGATGGGCCCGGCGAAAAACTGTTTTTT. Its protein is CSARDGPGEKLFF. V usage is TRBV20-1 and J usage is TRBJ1-4; D is uncertain. Trimming took 0 bases from V and 8 from J, leaving 10 bases between them. The CDR3 consists of 13 residues. Per germline, CDR1 DFQATT and CDR2 SNEGSKA (reference sequence).

The rearrangement joins TRBV4-2 to TRBJ2-1, with D perhaps matching TRBD1 (6 bases). Trimming took off 2 bases at V and 6 bases at J, with 17 bases between the two ends. Looked up from germline, CDR1 is LGHNA and CDR2 is YNFKEQ. The CDR3 runs 16 residues. CDR3 region: CASSQTQQGEINEQFF. Here the CDR3 DNA reads TGTGCCAGCAGCCAAACACAACAGGGTGAGATCAATGAGCAGTTCTTC.

Many counts were recorded for this clonotype. This chain connects TRBV29-1 to TRBJ1-5; TRBD1 agrees at 7 bases. The CDR3 loop spans 13 amino acids. V lost 4 bases and J lost 4; bases outside the gene matches: 4. Per the germline V gene, CDR1 is SQVTM and CDR2 is ANQGSEA. CDR3 in amino acids: CSVAQGLNQPQHF. CDR3 DNA: TGCAGCGTTGCACAGGGGCTAAATCAGCCCCAGCATTTT.

CDR3 sequence: CASRVGQGDVPLHF. For the CDR3, the DNA is TGTGCCAGCAGGGTGGGACAGGGAGACGTACCCCTCCACTTT. V gene TRBV6-1 combines with J gene TRBJ1-6, with TRBD1 matching over 9 bases. Trimming took 6 bases from V and 12 from J; bases not matched to a gene: 9. The CDR3 consists of 14 residues. Germline values: CDR1 MNHNS, CDR2 SASEGT.

This clonotype was observed at least ten times. CDR3 region: CASSHNNSPLHF. In DNA, the CDR3 is TGTGCCAGCAGCCACAATAATTCACCCCTCCACTTT. The chain uses TRBV7-9 and TRBJ1-6; no clear D gene. Trimming shortened V by 5 bases and J by 5 bases, and 4 bases separated the two germline ends. CDR3 size: 12 residues. Germline-derived CDR1 and CDR2 are SEHNR and FQNEAQ (reference sequence).

This clonotype was recorded at least ten times. V and J are TRBV18 and TRBJ2-1; D possibly corresponds to TRBD2 (5 bases). Between the trimmed V and J ends, which lost 3 bases and 8 bases, there was a span of 14 bases. The germline CDR1 and CDR2 sequences are KGHSH and LQKENI. There are 14 residues in the CDR3. The DNA for the CDR3 is TGTGCCAGCTCACCTACAAGCGGAGTCGATGAGCAGTTCTTC. It translates to CASSPTSGVDEQFF.

In its sample, this clonotype was seen many times. The chain combines TRBV5-1 with TRBJ2-7, with D perhaps matching TRBD1 (6 bases). Germline V gene sequence: CDR1 SGHRS, CDR2 YFSETQ. Trimming left V 4 bases short and J 3 bases short, with 20 bases between. This CDR3 contains 16 residues. CDR3: CASSPDLGRGDYEQYF. The CDR3 DNA is TGCGCCAGCAGCCCGGATCTCGGCAGGGGAGACTACGAGCAGTACTTC.

There are many counts of this clonotype. This sequence joins TRBV6-1 and TRBJ1-5, with D tentatively TRBD1 (6 bases). The germline gives CDR1 MNHNS, CDR2 SASEGT. Between the trimmed V and J ends, which lost 6 bases and 1 base, there was a span of 19 bases. The length of the CDR3 is 17 residues. The CDR3 DNA reads TGTGCCAGCAGCCCAAATCCCGACAGGATAAGCAATCAGCCCCAGCATTTT. Protein: CASSPNPDRISNQPQHF.

This clonotype was found a few times. In DNA, the CDR3 is TGTGCCAGCAGGAAAACCTTGCATGGCTACACCTTC. Residues: CASRKTLHGYTF. This chain uses TRBV12-3 or TRBV12-4 with TRBJ1-2, with D hard to call. The CDR3 runs 12 residues. Trimming removed 6 bases at V and 6 bases at J, with 11 bases between.

This clonotype was detected many times. In nucleotides, the CDR3 is TGTGCCAGCAGCCACCCGGGGTCTAACTATGGCTACACCTTC. Protein: CASSHPGSNYGYTF. V gene TRBV7-9 combines with J gene TRBJ1-2, with no clear D. Germline V gene sequence: CDR1 SEHNR, CDR2 FQNEAQ (reference sequence). CDR3 length: 14 amino acids. Trimming left V 5 bases short and J 0 bases short, with 10 bases between.

There are many counts of this clonotype. The CDR3 DNA reads as TGTGCCAGCAGTTTATTAGCGGGAGGGCCCCTGGATACGCAGTATTTT. Translating gives CASSLLAGGPLDTQYF. The chain combines TRBV27 with TRBJ2-3; 11 bases fit TRBD2. Per the germline V gene, CDR1 is MNHEY and CDR2 is SMNVEV (reference sequence). J lost 6 bases, V lost 1 base, and 6 bases had no gene match. The CDR3 extends over 16 amino acids.

This clonotype was seen more than once but under ten times. The genes are TRBV12-3 or TRBV12-4 and TRBJ2-3, with D unresolved. V gave up 5 bases and J gave up 7 bases, with 13 bases separating them. The CDR3 runs to 13 residues. The CDR3 coding sequence is TGTGCCAGCAGTCGTCTAACCCCCCATACGCAGTATTTT. This codes for CASSRLTPHTQYF.